This T cell receptor beta chain was retrieved from a study of human CD8 memory T cell subsets. Germline-derived CDR1 and CDR2 are MNHEY and SVGEGT. The CDR3 is made up of 14 amino acids. Libraries targeted TCR beta using 5' RACE with UMIs. TCRdb reprocessed the 5' RACE reads, keeping one entry per CDR3 protein, no DNA. There are thousands of distinct CDR3 sequences in the sample, with approximately 31% held by the top ten. This clonotype is medium-sized by frequency. The chain is built from TRBV6-2 or TRBV6-3 and TRBJ2-3. The TCR sequence derives from a human donor in good health. Sequencing was performed on CD8+ T cells from PBMCs. This CDR3 reads CASSSVGGSDTQYF.